The 6 T cell receptor beta chains given below trace back to one sample, sequenced in a study of blood T cell repertoires in COVID-19. Generated by immunoSEQ multiplex PCR, the TCRdb table keeps only in-frame clones and is missing some. Of roughly 84,000 clones listed, roughly 80% are singletons. Material: peripheral blood. The receptors originated from a woman aged 40 to 50 with active or convalescent COVID-19.

The V gene is TRBV4-2, the J gene TRBJ2-3; 8 bases line up with TRBD2. The CDR3 extends over 16 amino acids. Germline-derived CDR1 and CDR2 are LGHNA and YNFKEQ. The junction had 4 bases not matched to a gene; V was cut back by 1 base and J by 1 base. The CDR3 DNA is TGTGCCAGCAGCCAAGGCAATAGCGGGGGCACAGATACGCAGTATTTT. This codes for CASSQGNSGGTDTQYF.

The chain is built from TRBV7-9 and TRBJ2-5; TRBD1 is a possible D gene (6 bases). V was shortened by 4 bases and J by 2 bases, with 20 bases between the two germline ends. Germline assignment: CDR1 SEHNR and CDR2 FQNEAQ (reference sequence). The CDR3 spans 17 residues. CDR3 nucleotides: TGTGCCAGCAGCTCCACCTCGACAGGTCTCACACAAGAGACCCAGTACTTC. This sequence encodes CASSSTSTGLTQETQYF.

The chain carries TRBV10-3 and TRBJ2-5; 8 bases align to TRBD2. The CDR3 runs to 17 residues. In germline, CDR1 is ENHRY, CDR2 SYGVKD. Trimming took 11 bases from V and 1 from J; bases not matched to a gene: 18. The CDR3 spells CASGRVAGLLSQETQYF. CDR3 bases: TGTGCCTCAGGCAGGGTAGCGGGACTTCTTTCCCAAGAGACCCAGTACTTC.

CDR3 in amino acids: CASSQRPGLAGSYEQYF. CDR3 bases: TGTGCCAGCAGCCAGAGGCCGGGACTAGCGGGTAGTTACGAGCAGTACTTC. The chain links TRBV14 to TRBJ2-7; 12 bases match TRBD2. With 3 bases clipped from V and 4 bases from J, the junction kept 10 bases outside the gene matches. The germline CDR1 and CDR2 sequences are SGHDN and FVKESK. This CDR3 has 17 amino acids. Based on the CDR3 plus reference TRBV14 and TRBJ2-7, the full variable domain is EAGVTQFPSHSVIEKGQTVTLRCDPISGHDNLYWYRRVMGKEIKFLLHFVKESKQDESGMPNNRFLAERTGGTYSTLKVQPAELEDSGVYFCASSQRPGLAGSYEQYFGPGTRLTVT.

The chain combines TRBV19 with TRBJ2-1; 10 nucleotides line up with TRBD2. After removal of 4 bases from V and 5 bases from J, the junction contained 5 bases not matched to a gene. Germline assignment: CDR1 LNHDA and CDR2 SQIVND (reference sequence). There are 15 residues in the CDR3. In DNA, the CDR3 is TGTGCCAGTAGTACTAGCGGGAGCGTGAACAATGAGCAGTTCTTC. The encoded protein is CASSTSGSVNNEQFF.

This chain uses TRBV30 with TRBJ1-2; D is unclear. The CDR3 extends over 15 amino acids. From germline, CDR1 is GTSNPN and CDR2 SVGIG (reference sequence). Between the trimmed V and J ends, which lost 7 bases and 3 bases, there was a span of 21 bases. Here the CDR3 reads CAYFVWEFRDYGYTF. The CDR3 nucleotides are TGTGCCTACTTCGTGTGGGAGTTCCGCGACTATGGCTACACCTTC.